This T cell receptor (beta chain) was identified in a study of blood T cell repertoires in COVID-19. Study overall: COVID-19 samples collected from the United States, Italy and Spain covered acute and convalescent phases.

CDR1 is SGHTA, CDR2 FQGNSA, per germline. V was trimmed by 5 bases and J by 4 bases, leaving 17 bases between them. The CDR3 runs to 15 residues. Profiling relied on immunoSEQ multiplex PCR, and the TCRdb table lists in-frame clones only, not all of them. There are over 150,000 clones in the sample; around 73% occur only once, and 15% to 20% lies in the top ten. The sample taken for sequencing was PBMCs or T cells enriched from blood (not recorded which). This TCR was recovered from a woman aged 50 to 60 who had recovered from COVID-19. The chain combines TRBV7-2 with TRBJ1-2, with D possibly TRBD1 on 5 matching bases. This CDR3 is CASSPTVGGIYGYTF. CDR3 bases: TGTGCCAGCAGCCCCACTGTGGGGGGAATCTATGGCTACACCTTC.